This T cell receptor (beta chain) comes out of a study of identical twins. Study-level results: Out-of-frame beta sequences exhibited a weaker degree of excess twin sharing. Out-of-frame alpha sequences shared by twins were enriched for low generation probability. The abundant beta clonotypes from cord blood had fewer insertions, and memory repertoires had none of this.

Trimming cost V 3 bases and J 3 bases, with 14 bases left between them. This CDR3 has 15 amino acids. Germline CDR1 is MNHNY and CDR2 is SVGAGI (reference sequence). This clonotype was recorded at least ten times. As yet, its antigen is unknown. Unique molecular identifiers were present on the cDNA, and a universal primer site came from template switching. TCRdb reprocessed the 5' RACE reads via MiXCR and lists one record per CDR3 protein. This table has about 100,000 distinct CDR3 sequences, less than 6.5% appearing once. The receptor's source is a woman in her forties or fifties in good health. Sequencing was carried out using memory T cells sorted from blood. V and J are TRBV6-6 and TRBJ1-2; D may be TRBD1 (6 bases). The CDR3 loop reads CASSYSNSGDYGYTF. The CDR3 bases are TGTGCCAGCAGTTATTCCAACTCAGGGGACTATGGCTACACCTTC.